Listed below are T cell receptor beta chains from one sample, sequenced in a study of T-cell memory formation after mild COVID-19. A single record per CDR3 protein comes from TCRdb applying MiXCR to the 5' RACE reads. There are about 350,000 distinct CDR3 sequences in the sample; roughly an eighth occur only once, and around a fifth lies in the top ten. The specimen sequenced was PBMCs or a T cell subset sorted from them (not recorded which). These receptors were taken from a man between 18 and 29 years old who had mild COVID-19 (a few samples of this study predate the infection). Cell type and time point are not known. Both conserved end residues are part of each CDR3. The order of the fields is V gene, CDR3 protein.

V: TRBV6-1
CDR3: CASTQITGILETQYF

V: TRBV24-1
CDR3: CATEPSGGGESNTEAFF

V: TRBV4-1
CDR3: CASSQDWLALEELFF

V: TRBV7-9
CDR3: CASSSPLAPPNEQYF

V: TRBV20-1
CDR3: CSARGGGPIDTQYF

V: TRBV10-3
CDR3: CAISDSVDSPLHF

V: TRBV6-2/TRBV6-3
CDR3: CASSLHREAINQPQHF

V: TRBV6-6
CDR3: CASSYSNLALGYEQYF

V: TRBV15
CDR3: CATSFSGGYGETQYF

V: TRBV10-3
CDR3: CAISETTEAFF

V: TRBV9
CDR3: CASSLRLAGDQETQYF

V: TRBV5-1
CDR3: CASSWEATVETQYF

V: TRBV4-1
CDR3: CASSHPGYYEQYF

V: TRBV5-1
CDR3: CASSPTRTGLGYTF

V: TRBV12-3/TRBV12-4
CDR3: CASSVRDRDTGELFF